A selection of T cell receptor beta chains follows, all from one sample in a study of post-analysis software for immune sequencing data. TCRdb re-called the PCR reads with MiXCR, one entry per CDR3 protein. The data show about 820,000 distinct CDR3 sequences, approximately 57% seen once. Sequencing was done on a sample of blood. The receptors shown here come from a girl aged 5 to 17 with multiple sclerosis. CDR3s leave out the opening cysteine and the closing phenylalanine or tryptophan.

TRBV5-1 13 ASSLEGTSNQPQH
TRBV6-5 13 ASSSKAGESYGYT
TRBV25-1 12 ASRGGTRYGEQY
TRBV29-1 12 SVGVSGRADTQY
TRBV6-5 11 ASSPTPGGEQF
TRBV7-2 13 ASSPQQGPTYEQY
TRBV6-6 11 ASSLGQGAGAF
TRBV20-1 10 SASLGSETQY
TRBV2 11 ASSAGGVAVQY
TRBV20-1 11 SASPDGAHEQY
TRBV6-6 12 ASSRLRGDQPQH
TRBV5-6 11 ASSLLSADTQY
TRBV5-5 12 ASSLRRGEGEAF
TRBV2 12 ASKLAYQAETQY
TRBV5-1 12 ASSGGTSNDEQY
TRBV15 14 ATSRDRIQGDYGYT
TRBV5-1 14 ASSLQGGPAKNIQY
TRBV5-1 13 ASSFASNGTYEQY
TRBV7-3 14 ASSPRDRDPHADQF
TRBV12-3/TRBV12-4 12 ASTPGRGDNEQF
TRBV12-3/TRBV12-4 13 ASSPGGTGEETQY
TRBV11-2 12 ASRVSGGGETQY
TRBV7-9 16 ASSKRREGLRSYNEQF
TRBV12-3/TRBV12-4 15 ASSSGQGVRLSYGYT
TRBV7-9 12 ASSLLAGTPEAF
TRBV7-9 14 ASRNLDRREGETQY
TRBV5-5 14 ASSLDVGGGTDTQY
TRBV5-1 14 ASSLDSTGLSYEQY
TRBV20-1 13 SAPLAGVSYNEQF
TRBV7-9 10 ASSLVPGTQY
TRBV20-1 14 SAPEPLAGSTDTQY
TRBV29-1 12 SVDSGRNDNEQF
TRBV29-1 15 SVEPRLERITYNEQF
TRBV29-1 11 SVAGSSYNEQF
TRBV5-1 13 ASSRSGQGPHEQY
TRBV12-3/TRBV12-4 11 ASSQGMNQPQH
TRBV3-1 14 ASSQGWIGQPTEAF
TRBV20-1 11 SAPNPRAYEQY
TRBV6-2/TRBV6-3 11 ASSFDRVGGYT
TRBV7-9 16 ASSLGTSGTVISYEQY
TRBV7-8 10 ASSWGAETQY
TRBV24-1 14 ATSEPGTGVTDTQY
TRBV18 13 ASSPPAGFNYGYT
TRBV29-1 14 SVAGLAGGSTDTQY
TRBV29-1 10 SVATGAAGYT
TRBV4-1 13 ASSPLGGMDYGYT
TRBV20-1 11 SAASGTPYEQY